This entry lists 3 T cell receptor beta chains sequenced from one sample in a study of cytomegalovirus exposure and HLA in healthy donors. A multiplex PCR was run with 60 Vbeta primers and 13 Jbeta primers. Method: immunoSEQ multiplex PCR; TCRdb's copy keeps in-frame clones and lacks some. The sample includes some 130,000 clones, 66% of them seen just once. Sequencing was performed on PBMCs. The source is a human donor in good health.

The chain combines TRBV11-3 with TRBJ1-1; weak D call: TRBD1 (5 bases). This CDR3 region has 15 residues. Germline V gene sequence: CDR1 SGHNT, CDR2 YENEEA. The V gene lost 3 bases and the J gene lost 1 base, with 12 bases spanning the gap. The CDR3: CASSLARVTNTEAFF. In nucleotides, the CDR3 is TGTGCCAGCAGCTTGGCCAGGGTGACGAACACTGAAGCTTTCTTT.

This clone has just a few counts. The chain joins TRBV7-8 to TRBJ2-3; 8 positions match TRBD2. Per the germline V gene, CDR1 is SGHVS and CDR2 is FQNEAQ. The trim removed 5 bases at V and 5 bases at J, leaving 12 bases unmatched. This CDR3 spans 16 amino acids. The CDR3 DNA is TGTGCCAGCAGCATGCACGGGAGGGCCAGGGGAGATACGCAGTATTTT. Amino acids: CASSMHGRARGDTQYF. Drawing the rest from reference TRBV7-8 and TRBJ2-3, the complete variable domain is GAGVSQSPRYKVAKRGQDVALRCDPISGHVSLFWYQQALGQGPEFLTYFQNEAQLDKSGLPSDRFFAERPEGSVSTLKIQRTQQEDSAVYLCASSMHGRARGDTQYFGPGTRLTVL.

The V and J genes are TRBV10-3 and TRBJ1-2, with D possibly being TRBD1 (6 bases). The V gene lost 5 bases and the J gene lost 8 bases, with 18 bases spanning the gap. Germline V gene data show CDR1 as ENHRY and CDR2 as SYGVKD. CDR3 length: 14 amino acids. CDR3 coding DNA: TGTGCCATCAGTTTAGGGGGGGCCGGCCGGGGCTACACCTTC. Translated: CAISLGGAGRGYTF.